A single sample is the source of the 23 T cell receptor beta chains below, sequenced in a study of vaccination effects on CD4 cells after COVID-19. Generated by immunoSEQ multiplex PCR, the TCRdb table keeps only in-frame clones and is missing some. This table has roughly 46,000 clones, around 74% appearing once. ViraFEST assay sequencing came after antigen-specific CD4+ T cells were expanded with viral peptide pools. Once cultured for 9 to 11 days, the cells underwent separation to obtain CD4+ T cells. Either the mRNA-1273 or the BNT162b2 vaccine was given to participants as two doses. What these receptors recognize is not known. The starting material was CD4+ T cells from PBMCs cultured with HCoV-OC43 spike peptides, obtained after COVID-19 vaccination. As for subset: HCoV-OC43 spike overlapping peptide pool stimulation. Receptors were obtained from a human donor who received a COVID-19 vaccine.

The CDR3 DNA reads TGCGCCAGCAGCTTGGCGCAGACAGGGGCCACTGAAGCTTTCTTT. Protein product: CASSLAQTGATEAFF. The chain carries TRBV5-1 and TRBJ1-1; TRBD1 agrees at 8 bases. With 0 bases clipped from V and 4 bases from J, the junction kept 5 bases outside the gene matches. Germline V gene sequence: CDR1 SGHRS, CDR2 YFSETQ. The CDR3 length is 15 residues.

The chain uses TRBV6-4 and TRBJ2-6; D gene ambiguous. Trimming left V 3 bases short and J 3 bases short, with 3 bases between. The CDR3 is made up of 13 amino acids. Germline CDR1 reads MRHNA; CDR2 reads SNTAGT. CDR3 DNA sequence: TGTGCCAGCAGTGAAGATGGGGCCAACGTCCTGACTTTC. It codes for CASSEDGANVLTF.

The rearrangement uses TRBV3-1 (or the pseudogene TRBV3-2) and TRBJ2-3, with 8 bases that match TRBD2. This CDR3 comprises 14 residues. V lost 4 bases to trimming and J lost 4 bases; unmatched junction nucleotides: 4. Germline V gene sequence: CDR1 LGHDT, CDR2 YNNKEL (reference sequence). CDR3 nucleotide sequence: TGTGCCAGCAGCCCCGGGACTAGATCAGATACGCAGTATTTT. Its translation is CASSPGTRSDTQYF.

The chain combines TRBV25-1 with TRBJ2-1; no definite D call. Germline-derived CDR1 and CDR2 are MGHDK and SYGVNS. The CDR3 contains 14 residues. V was trimmed by 1 base and J by 6 bases, leaving 10 bases between them. The CDR3: CASSESGRSNEQFF. CDR3 sequence (DNA): TGTGCCAGCAGTGAATCGGGTCGGTCCAATGAGCAGTTCTTC.

This chain uses TRBV10-3 with TRBJ2-7, with D possibly being TRBD1 or TRBD2 (5 bases each). Trimming cost V 0 bases and J 4 bases, with 10 bases left between them. The CDR3 consists of 14 residues. Germline-derived CDR1 and CDR2 are ENHRY and SYGVKD. The CDR3 is CAISESPEGYEQYF. CDR3 bases: TGTGCCATCAGTGAGTCCCCAGAGGGGTACGAGCAGTACTTC.

The rearrangement links TRBV9 to TRBJ1-2; 7 bases are shared with TRBD1. Germline trimming cut 4 bases from V and 2 bases from J; bases unmatched to any gene: 5. The CDR3 is 14 amino acids. In germline, CDR1 is SGDLS, CDR2 YYNGEE. The CDR3, as DNA: TGTGCCAGCAGCCGGGGACAGAACAACTATGGCTACACCTTC. As protein: CASSRGQNNYGYTF.

The CDR3 here is CASSPQGNTIYF. CDR3 DNA: TGTGCCAGCAGTCCCCAGGGAAACACCATATATTTT. V gene TRBV6-6 combines with J gene TRBJ1-3; D is unclear. Looked up from germline, CDR1 is MNHNY and CDR2 is SVGAGI (reference sequence). Trimming shortened V by 5 bases and J by 4 bases, and 6 bases separated the two germline ends. CDR3 length: 12 residues.

The V gene is TRBV6-5, the J gene TRBJ1-4; maybe TRBD1 (5 bases). CDR1 is MNHEY, CDR2 SVGAGI, per germline. The CDR3 runs 15 residues. Between the trimmed V and J ends, which lost 7 bases and 5 bases, there was a span of 17 bases. The CDR3 sequence is CASMGGGAGNEKLFF. In DNA form, the CDR3 reads TGTGCCAGCATGGGCGGCGGGGCGGGAAATGAAAAACTGTTTTTT.

The genes are TRBV12-3 or TRBV12-4 and TRBJ1-2, with D tentatively TRBD1 (6 bases). The CDR3 is 13 residues long. V lost 3 bases, J lost 8 bases, and 13 bases lay in between. The CDR3 DNA reads TGTGCCAGCAGTTTCACAGGGTGGGGAGGCTACACCTTC. Translation: CASSFTGWGGYTF.

The V and J genes are TRBV6-5 and TRBJ1-1; TRBD1 aligns across 8 bases. This CDR3 comprises 11 residues. The ends lost 6 bases at V and 8 bases at J; junction bases unmatched: 2. Germline-derived CDR1 and CDR2 are MNHEY and SVGAGI. In DNA form, the CDR3 reads TGTGCCAGCAGAAGACAGGGGGAAGCTTTCTTT. As protein: CASRRQGEAFF.

In this sample, this clone turned up once. V is TRBV24-1 and J is TRBJ2-5; a possible D gene is TRBD1 (6 bases). CDR3 length: 14 residues. CDR1 is KGHDR, CDR2 SFDVKD, per germline. V dropped 3 bases and J dropped 4 bases, with 11 bases sitting between them. CDR3 DNA: TGTGCCACCAGTGATGGGGGCCGAGTAGAGACCCAGTACTTC. It encodes CATSDGGRVETQYF.

This chain joins TRBV6-5 and TRBJ2-7; D uncertain. This CDR3 is built from 11 residues. Germline assignment: CDR1 MNHEY and CDR2 SVGAGI. Trimming removed 7 bases at V and 2 bases at J, with 6 bases between. CDR3 sequence: CASIEAYEQYF. DNA of the CDR3: TGTGCCAGCATCGAGGCCTACGAGCAGTACTTC.

The CDR3 nucleotides are TGTGCCAGCAGTGAACCGGCAGGAGCTTATGAAGCTTTCTTT. It specifies CASSEPAGAYEAFF. The chain couples TRBV6-1 to TRBJ1-1; D is undetermined. V gave up 2 bases and J gave up 7 bases, with 14 bases separating them. The CDR3 has 14 residues. Germline lookup yields CDR1 MNHNS and CDR2 SASEGT.

This chain connects TRBV11-1 to TRBJ2-1, with 8 positions matching TRBD2. This CDR3 comprises 15 residues. Germline trimming cut 3 bases from V and 2 bases from J; bases unmatched to any gene: 3. From germline, CDR1 is SGHAT and CDR2 FQDESV (reference sequence). The CDR3 DNA reads TGTGCCAGCAGCTTTAGCGGGACAACCTACAATGAGCAGTTCTTC. Protein product: CASSFSGTTYNEQFF.

The chain is built from TRBV3-1 (or the pseudogene TRBV3-2) and TRBJ1-6; 8 positions match TRBD1. There are 14 residues in the CDR3. Germline V gene lookup returns CDR1 LGHDT and CDR2 YNNKEL (reference sequence). The V segment lost 5 bases and the J segment 8 bases; nucleotides outside the gene matches: 5. CDR3 coding DNA: TGTGCCAGCAGCAAAGGACAGGGCTATTCACCCCTCCACTTT. Residues: CASSKGQGYSPLHF.

This clone was picked up a small number of times. The rearrangement uses TRBV20-1 and TRBJ1-2; TRBD1 matches 8 bases. This CDR3 comprises 14 residues. Unmatched junction bases numbered 10, after V lost 3 bases and J lost 7 bases. CDR1 and CDR2 (germline): DFQATT, SNEGSKA (reference sequence). CDR3 bases: TGCAGTGCTAGTCAGGGGGCTGGCCTGGGTGGCTACACCTTC. It is translated as CSASQGAGLGGYTF.

This chain uses TRBV5-5 with TRBJ2-5; possibly TRBD1 or TRBD2 for D (6 bases each). Germline-derived CDR1 and CDR2 are SGHKS and YYEKEE (reference sequence). V was pared by 0 bases and J by 2 bases, with 17 bases between. The CDR3 has 17 residues. Here the CDR3 DNA reads TGTGCCAGCAGCTTGGCCCCTATGAGGGGGGTTCAAGAGACCCAGTACTTC. This encodes CASSLAPMRGVQETQYF. Full variable domain (rest looked up from reference TRBV5-5 and TRBJ2-5): DAGVTQSPTHLIKTRGQQVTLRCSPISGHKSVSWYQQVLGQGPQFIFQYYEKEERGRGNFPDRFSARQFPNYSSELNVNALLLGDSALYLCASSLAPMRGVQETQYFGPGTRLLVL.

This clone has a single count. This chain uses TRBV10-3 with TRBJ1-1; no firm D call. V was cut by 6 bases and J by 7 bases, with 12 bases left in between. Germline lookup yields CDR1 ENHRY and CDR2 SYGVKD. The CDR3 loop spans 12 amino acids. The DNA for the CDR3 is TGTGCCATCAGGGACGAAGGCGATGAAGCTTTCTTT. This translates into CAIRDEGDEAFF.

The rearrangement links TRBV5-4 to TRBJ1-3; D gene ambiguous. CDR1 SGHNT and CDR2 YYREEE come from the germline V gene (reference sequence). CDR3 length: 16 residues. With 0 bases removed from V and 0 bases from J, the gap between germline ends came to 10 bases. The CDR3 spells CASSLDAGSSGNTIYF. The CDR3 nucleotides are TGTGCCAGCAGCTTGGATGCTGGCAGCTCTGGAAACACCATATATTTT.

J is TRBJ1-1 and V is TRBV5-1, with a tentative D call TRBD1 (5 bases). The CDR3 is made up of 15 amino acids. V lost 0 bases, J lost 1 base, and 10 bases lay in between. Germline values: CDR1 SGHRS, CDR2 YFSETQ. In DNA form, the CDR3 reads TGCGCCAGCAGCTTGGCCGCTACAGGGAACACTGAAGCTTTCTTT. It codes for CASSLAATGNTEAFF.

V gene TRBV27 combines with J gene TRBJ2-5, with a tentative D call TRBD1 (6 bases). In germline, CDR1 is MNHEY, CDR2 SMNVEV (reference sequence). This CDR3 comprises 15 residues. V was trimmed by 4 bases and J by 3 bases, leaving 15 bases between them. The CDR3 loop reads CASSWTGTLKETQYF. The CDR3, as DNA: TGTGCCAGCAGTTGGACCGGGACATTAAAAGAGACCCAGTACTTC.

The rearrangement links TRBV6-5 to TRBJ2-3; tentatively, D is TRBD2 (6 bases). The V end lost 7 bases, the J end lost 6 bases, and 14 bases lay between the germline ends. The CDR3 length is 13 residues. The germline V gene has CDR1 MNHEY and CDR2 SVGAGI. The CDR3 DNA follows: TGTGCCAGCACCTCGGGGGTACCGGATACGCAGTATTTT. It translates to CASTSGVPDTQYF.

V and J are TRBV24-1 and TRBJ1-2; D is perhaps TRBD1 (6 bases). The germline V and J ends were trimmed by 4 bases and 6 bases, with 14 bases remaining between them. This CDR3 spans 14 amino acids. Germline loops: CDR1 KGHDR, CDR2 SFDVKD. In DNA form, the CDR3 reads TGTGCCACCAGTGACGCAGGGGTGGTCGATGGCTACACCTTC. It encodes CATSDAGVVDGYTF.